This TCR beta chain comes out of a study of T cell responses to AZD1222 COVID-19 vaccine (dated by TCRdb to about 2021). General notes on the study: AZD1222 recipients given second doses at about 4 weeks or at about 12 weeks were pooled, since spike-specific TCR depth and breadth were not found to differ between the two schedules. TCR sequencing was performed for over 230 trial participants, of whom some 200 were given two doses of AZD1222 and around 26 were given two doses of MenACWY control vaccine. Trial participants were enrolled by age into 18-55, 56-69 and 70-plus year subgroups, with roughly 160, 29 and 62 TCR-sequenced participants respectively. General findings and caveats noted by the study authors: In the small 56-69-year group, the increase in depth fell short of significance, most likely because of low power. The vaccine-associated CD4 TCRs covered the entire spike protein, and the dominant responses fell in regions 160-218 and 743-854. Nearly half of unique spike-specific TCRs reportedly recognized epitopes outside regions mutated in the B.1.351 and B.1.1.7 variants. Only five to seven AZD1222 recipients were SARS-CoV-2 seropositive at baseline, limiting conclusions about previously exposed vaccinees. Most participants were white British and females outnumbered males, and the authors suggested that clonal diversity may have been underestimated. Because no day 14 peak-response samples were available, the repertoires could be characterized only after the peak T cell response. After two AZD1222 doses, spike-specific TCR breadth and depth were significantly higher than at day 0 and than in MenACWY recipients.

Taken with the paper, the label for time point translates to: baseline before first vaccination. Samples from vaccinated people were obtained from the UK trials COV001 and COV002, which included a single-blind randomized controlled phase 2/3 trial of AZD1222 (ChAdOx1 nCoV-19) in healthy adults. For TCRbeta chain sequencing, PBMC samples from trial participants were taken at day 0 and at day 28 after the second dose. The CDR3 regions of human TCRbeta chains were analyzed by immunosequencing. The original methods were these. TCRs in the repertoires were matched against a reference library of SARS-CoV-2-specific TCRs that had been generated with the MIRA antigen-specificity platform. Breadth was defined as the fraction of unique TCRs that were SARS-CoV-2-associated, and depth was defined as the fraction of total T cells that were SARS-CoV-2-associated. Using the MIRA data, every spike-specific TCR was mapped to the spike region that the TCR reacted to and assigned to either a CD4 or a CD8 class. Log10-transformed breadth and depth values were compared by one-way ANOVA with Sidak's multiple comparisons tests. As stored in TCRdb, this immuneACCESS dataset retains in-frame rearrangements with V and J assigned. A fraction of the clones does not appear; measured against another copy, unresolved V genes explain less than half of the discrepancy, and the remainder lacks a known reason. For V, J and clone size, that table is used; D and trimming come from the DNA. A total of around 150,000 clones appear in this sample, roughly 94% of them only once. The top ten clonotypes cover roughly 1.3% of the sample.

Note on this clone: Its antigen is unknown. Base qualities are not at hand, and no much larger clone is one base apart.

Source: peripheral blood, taken on day 0 of AZD1222 vaccination. The sequence was collected from an adult in good health.

The nucleotide sequence reads TGTGCCAGCAGCTTGGGGGGGAACACTGAAGCTTTCTTT. This is translated as CASSLGGNTEAFF. The rearrangement combines TRBV5-6 with TRBJ1-1, with the D gene not confidently named. From a lookup of the germline V gene, CDR1 and CDR2 are SGHDT and YYEEEE. Measured from the cysteine to the phenylalanine, the CDR3 is 13 residues long. The read is trimmed to its CDR3 DNA, 39 bases read in frame from base 1. V sheds 0 bases and J sheds 1 base, leaving 4 bases between their ends.